These 15 T cell receptor beta chains came from one sample sequenced in a study of blood T cells in healthy people across ages. The authors ran a second PCR of roughly 6 to 11 cycles using a sample-barcoded 5' primer and a J-beta primer mix. A single record per CDR3 protein comes from TCRdb applying MiXCR to the 5' RACE reads. The sample holds about 580,000 distinct CDR3 sequences, around half seen once. The sample comprised blood. The receptors originated from an elderly man in good health.

With respect to this clonotype: One end of the junction varies from germline; a read error may be responsible. V is TRBV20-1 and J is TRBJ2-5, with D perhaps being TRBD1 or TRBD2 (6 bases each). CDR1 is DFQATT and CDR2 is SNEGSKA in the germline V gene (reference sequence). The CDR3 consists of 13 residues. The CDR3 is CSARVRGEEAQYF. The CDR3, as DNA: TGCAGTGCTAGAGTGAGGGGGGAAGAGGCCCAGTACTTC.

The genes are TRBV28 and TRBJ2-3; TRBD1 matches 7 bases. Germline lookup yields CDR1 MDHEN and CDR2 SYDVKM. This CDR3 contains 12 residues. J lost 10 bases, V lost 1 base, and 2 bases had no gene match. The CDR3 reads CASSLSQGAQYF. The CDR3 DNA is TGTGCCAGCAGTTTATCCCAGGGGGCGCAGTATTTT.

This clonotype turned up a few times. The chain uses TRBV18 and TRBJ2-1; 12 nucleotides line up with TRBD2. The V gene's germline CDR1 is KGHSH and CDR2 LQKENI. V gave up 3 bases and J gave up 8 bases; unmatched junction bases: 8. This CDR3 spans 16 amino acids. The chain's CDR3 is CASSPISTSGSYEQFF. Here the CDR3 DNA reads TGTGCCAGCTCACCGATTTCGACTAGCGGGAGTTATGAGCAGTTCTTC.

This clonotype turned up a few times. The chain links TRBV12-3 or TRBV12-4 to TRBJ2-7; TRBD2 matches 7 bases. The CDR3 extends over 13 amino acids. Unmatched junction bases numbered 3, after V lost 7 bases and J lost 0 bases. For the CDR3, the DNA is TGTGCCAGCATTACGGGGGGCTCCTACGAGCAGTACTTC. This codes for CASITGGSYEQYF.

CDR3 DNA: TGCAGTGCTAGAAGAGCGGGGGACACCTACAATGAGCAGTTCTTC. As protein: CSARRAGDTYNEQFF. The chain joins TRBV20-1 to TRBJ2-1, with 8 positions matching TRBD2. Looked up from germline, CDR1 is DFQATT and CDR2 is SNEGSKA (reference sequence). With V trimmed by 2 bases and J by 2 bases, 5 bases remained unmatched. This CDR3 has 15 amino acids.

The table lists this clonotype with a few counts. The V gene is TRBV9, the J gene TRBJ2-3; TRBD2 agrees at 11 bases. The germline gives CDR1 SGDLS, CDR2 YYNGEE. V lost 3 bases to trimming and J lost 4 bases; unmatched junction nucleotides: 7. This CDR3 is built from 16 residues. Here the CDR3 reads CASSGRTSGYPDTQYF. The CDR3 DNA sequence: TGTGCCAGCAGCGGGCGGACTAGCGGGTACCCAGATACGCAGTATTTT.

This chain uses TRBV5-4 with TRBJ2-7; the match to TRBD2 covers 7 bases. Germline values: CDR1 SGHNT, CDR2 YYREEE (reference sequence). With 0 bases clipped from V and 6 bases from J, the junction kept 18 bases outside the gene matches. The CDR3 length is 18 residues. The CDR3 loop reads CASSLGTLRAGTTSEQYF. DNA of the CDR3: TGTGCCAGCAGCTTGGGGACACTACGAGCGGGGACGACCTCCGAGCAGTACTTC.

V is TRBV20-1 and J is TRBJ2-1, with TRBD2 matching over 8 bases. The CDR3 spans 12 residues. Germline assignment: CDR1 DFQATT and CDR2 SNEGSKA (reference sequence). CDR3: CRSGAGGSEQFF. CDR3 in DNA: TGCAGGAGTGGGGCGGGGGGAAGTGAGCAGTTCTTC.

V gene TRBV2 combines with J gene TRBJ1-1; D is uncertain. The CDR3 is 14 residues long. Trimming removed 6 bases at V and 4 bases at J, with 15 bases between. Germline CDR1 SNHLY, CDR2 FYNNEI. In DNA, the CDR3 is TGTGCCAGCAGGAACGGCCTGGTGAGCACTGAAGCTTTCTTT. It specifies CASRNGLVSTEAFF.

This chain uses TRBV29-1 with TRBJ1-2, with D uncertain. V lost 4 bases, J lost 6 bases, and 21 bases lay in between. The CDR3 runs 15 residues. The germline V gene encodes CDR1 SQVTM and CDR2 ANQGSEA. In DNA form, the CDR3 reads TGCAGCGTTGGAGGCTGGGGAGGTGGCTATGATGGCTACACCTTC. This translates into CSVGGWGGGYDGYTF.

The rearrangement uses TRBV6-5 and TRBJ2-4; a weak D match, TRBD1 (6 bases). Germline values: CDR1 MNHEY, CDR2 SVGAGI. This CDR3 is 16 amino acids long. The V end was cut by 6 bases, the J end by 3 bases, with 18 bases between. The CDR3 DNA is TGTGCCAGCAGATCGCGACAGGCGACGAACAAAAACATTCAGTACTTC. Translating gives CASRSRQATNKNIQYF.

This clonotype has a handful of counts. The chain joins TRBV7-9 to TRBJ2-1, with 11 bases that match TRBD2. This CDR3 comprises 16 residues. Germline trimming cut 2 bases from V and 7 bases from J; bases unmatched to any gene: 7. Germline V gene sequence: CDR1 SEHNR, CDR2 FQNEAQ (reference sequence). CDR3 DNA sequence: TGTGCCAGCAGCTTAATAGCGGGGGGGCCGGGGAATGAGCAGTTCTTC. Translation: CASSLIAGGPGNEQFF. The full variable domain, completed using reference TRBV7-9 and TRBJ2-1, is DTGVSQNPRHKITKRGQNVTFRCDPISEHNRLYWYRQTLGQGPEFLTYFQNEAQLEKSRLLSDRFSAERPKGSFSTLEIQRTEQGDSAMYLCASSLIAGGPGNEQFFGPGTRLTVL.

The chain recombines TRBV7-9 with TRBJ1-1; TRBD1 is a possible D gene (5 bases). CDR1 SEHNR and CDR2 FQNEAQ come from the germline V gene (reference sequence). CDR3 size: 15 residues. Trimming removed 5 bases from V and 1 base from J, with 14 bases in between. DNA of the CDR3: TGTGCCAGCAGCGCCGGGACGACTAGGAACACTGAAGCTTTCTTT. Its translation: CASSAGTTRNTEAFF.

This clonotype was observed a handful of times. The chain recombines TRBV25-1 with TRBJ2-5; 7 bases line up with TRBD2. The assigned J gene may be wrong: the sequence end matches TRBJ2-7 better. Germline CDR1 is MGHDK and CDR2 is SYGVNS. This CDR3 is built from 14 residues. The CDR3 here is CASSDRDYSYEQYF. CDR3 bases: TGTGCCAGCAGTGATCGGGACTACTCCTACGAGCAGTACTTC.

The chain uses TRBV9 and TRBJ2-7, with D possibly matching TRBD2 (6 bases). V shed 0 bases and J shed 7 bases, with 11 bases lying between them. Germline V CDR1 and CDR2: SGDLS, YYNGEE. This CDR3 has 13 amino acids. CDR3 nucleotide sequence: TGTGCCAGCAGCGTAGGCGTGGCGGGGGAGCAGTACTTC. As protein: CASSVGVAGEQYF.